The following is a TCR beta chain sequence with its context. The CDR3 loop spans 17 amino acids. Germline V gives CDR1 SGDLS, CDR2 YYNGEE. V lost 3 bases to trimming and J lost 4 bases, with 19 bases between them. The entry originates in a study of blood T cell repertoires in COVID-19. Across the whole study: The United States, Italy and Spain supplied acute and convalescent COVID-19 samples. The analysed material was cDNA or gDNA that came from T cells, B-cell-depleted T cells, or PBMCs.

Authors' methods: Reference gene primers were amplified, and this amplification served to estimate nucleated cell counts. TCRdb keeps only in-frame clones here, not all; method: immunoSEQ multiplex PCR. For V, J and clone size, that table is used; D and trimming come from the DNA. Of 470,000 or so clones in the sample, approximately 83% were seen once. Input material: peripheral blood. The sequence derives from a human donor in a cohort sampled during active COVID-19. The chain links TRBV9 to TRBJ2-2; a weak D match, TRBD2 (7 bases). This CDR3 reads CASSALVGGAGTGELFF. CDR3 nucleotide sequence: TGTGCCAGCAGCGCACTAGTAGGGGGGGCAGGCACCGGGGAGCTGTTTTTT.